This T cell receptor (beta chain) was identified in a study of CD8 T cells in Susac syndrome. Study-level points and caveats: An acknowledgment was made by the study that its TCR sequencing and HLA analysis involved relatively few individuals.

Germline V gives CDR1 DFQATT, CDR2 SNEGSKA (reference sequence). The CDR3 is 15 amino acids. With 0 bases removed from V and 2 bases from J, the gap between germline ends came to 12 bases. With respect to this clonotype: Its antigen is currently unknown.

RNA was extracted with the RNeasy kit, and a quantity of roughly 0.5 to 1 ug was reverse transcribed using random hexamers. TCRdb analysed the immunoSEQ multiplex PCR reads with MiXCR anew, one entry per CDR3 protein. The sample contains 180,000 or so distinct CDR3 sequences, about 93% of which appear only once. While serving as controls, healthy donors were matched for age and sex. Both CD4+ and CD8+ T cells were negatively isolated, and TEMRA cells underwent FACS enrichment. The V call is TRBV20-1, the J call TRBJ2-3; TRBD1 might be the D (6 bases). The sequence was collected from a human donor in good health. The sequencing input was CD4+ T cells from PBMCs. The CDR3, as DNA: TGCAGTGCTAGAGATGCAGGGGCTAACACAGATACGCAGTATTTT. This translates into CSARDAGANTDTQYF.